Sequencing of this T cell receptor (beta chain) was carried out in a study of blood T cell repertoires in COVID-19. Study-level background: The United States, Italy and Spain supplied acute and convalescent COVID-19 samples. Sample material is recorded as cDNA or gDNA derived from T cells, B-cell-depleted T cells, or PBMCs.

As handled by the study authors: Nucleated cell counts were estimated from reference gene primer amplification. Assay: immunoSEQ multiplex PCR; the TCRdb copy retains only in-frame clones and omits some. V, J and clone size derive from that table, while D and trimming were established from the DNA sequence. The repertoire holds some 190,000 clones, more than 80% seen once, with roughly 7% in the top ten. Seattle's cohort entered during active infection and was followed longitudinally. This CDR3 has 14 residues. Germline CDR1 is MNHEY and CDR2 is SVGAGI. Trimming removed 5 bases from V and 7 bases from J; junction bases left unmatched: 5.

This chain joins TRBV6-5 and TRBJ1-5, with 10 nucleotides matching TRBD1. The TCR was taken from a woman aged 80 or older with COVID-19, enrolled during active disease. The material sequenced was peripheral blood. The CDR3 loop is CASSLRDRGQPQHF. The CDR3 nucleotides are TGTGCCAGCAGTCTCCGGGACAGGGGACAGCCCCAGCATTTT.